The present T cell receptor beta chain was sequenced within a study of shared clonotypes between healthy human individuals. Findings and limits, study-wide: Generation probabilities were higher for clonotypes shared across all four sorted-subset donors than for unshared ones.

Selected positively for CCR7 and CD45RO-negative, naive CD8 cells excluded terminally differentiated effector memory CD45RA+ cells. Sequencing used immunoSEQ multiplex PCR; TCRdb keeps in-frame clones, though not all of them. This sample carries some 1,900,000 clones, approximately 94% of them seen once, and the ten largest clones take more than 0.9%. Remarks on this clone: Its target is unknown.

Germline-derived CDR1 and CDR2 are MNHEY and SMNVEV (reference sequence). J was trimmed by 2 bases and V by 3 bases; bases with no gene match: 8. CDR3 length: 17 residues. V and J are TRBV27 and TRBJ2-3; 10 positions match TRBD1. The clonotype comes from a man between 18 and 29 years old in good health. Sample: naive CD8+ T cells sorted from blood. CDR3 nucleotides: TGTGCCAGCAGTTTCTTCTGGGGGACAGGGGACACAGATACGCAGTATTTT. Translating gives CASSFFWGTGDTDTQYF.